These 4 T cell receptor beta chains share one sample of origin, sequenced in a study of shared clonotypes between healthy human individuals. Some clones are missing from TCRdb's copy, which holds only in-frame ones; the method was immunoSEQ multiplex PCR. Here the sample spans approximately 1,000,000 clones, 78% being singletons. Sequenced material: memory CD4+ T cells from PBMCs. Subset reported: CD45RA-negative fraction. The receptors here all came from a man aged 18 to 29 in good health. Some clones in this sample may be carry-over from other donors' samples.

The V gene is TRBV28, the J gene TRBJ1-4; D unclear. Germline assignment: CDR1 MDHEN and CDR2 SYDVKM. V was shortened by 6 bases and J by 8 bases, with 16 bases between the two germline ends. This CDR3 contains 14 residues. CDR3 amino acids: CASSEDSRAEKLFF. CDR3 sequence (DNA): TGTGCCAGCAGCGAGGACTCCAGAGCGGAAAAACTGTTTTTT.

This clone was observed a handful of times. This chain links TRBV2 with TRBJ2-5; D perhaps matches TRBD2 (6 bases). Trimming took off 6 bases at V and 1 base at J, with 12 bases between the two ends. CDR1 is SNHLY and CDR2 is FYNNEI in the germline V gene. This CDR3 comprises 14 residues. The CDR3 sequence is CASSGDSIQETQYF. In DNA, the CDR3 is TGTGCCAGCAGCGGGGACTCAATCCAAGAGACCCAGTACTTC. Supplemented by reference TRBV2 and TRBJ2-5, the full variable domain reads EPEVTQTPSHQVTQMGQEVILRCVPISNHLYFYWYRQILGQKVEFLVSFYNNEISEKSEIFDDQFSVERPDGSNFTLKIRSTKLEDSAMYFCASSGDSIQETQYFGPGTRLLVL.

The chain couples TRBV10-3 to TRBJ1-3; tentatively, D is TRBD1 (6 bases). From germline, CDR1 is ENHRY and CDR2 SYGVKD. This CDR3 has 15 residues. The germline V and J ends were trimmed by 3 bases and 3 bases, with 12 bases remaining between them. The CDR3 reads CAISEGLGGGNTIYF. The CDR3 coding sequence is TGTGCCATCAGTGAAGGTCTAGGGGGTGGAAACACCATATATTTT.

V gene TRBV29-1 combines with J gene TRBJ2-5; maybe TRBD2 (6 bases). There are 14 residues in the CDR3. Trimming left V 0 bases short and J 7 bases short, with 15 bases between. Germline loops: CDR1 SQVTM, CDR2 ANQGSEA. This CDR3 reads CSVEDLSGEGTQYF. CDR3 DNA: TGCAGCGTTGAAGATCTGTCGGGAGAAGGGACCCAGTACTTC. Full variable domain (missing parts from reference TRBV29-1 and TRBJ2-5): SAVISQKPSRDICQRGTSLTIQCQVDSQVTMMFWYRQQPGQSLTLIATANQGSEATYESGFVIDKFPISRPNLTFSTLTVSNMSPEDSSIYLCSVEDLSGEGTQYFGPGTRLLVL.